This passage covers 4 T cell receptor beta chains from one sample sequenced in a study of T cell responses to AZD1222 COVID-19 vaccine. Assay: immunoSEQ multiplex PCR; the TCRdb copy retains only in-frame clones and omits some. The sample has under 120,000 clones, roughly 90% seen once. The specimen was peripheral blood, collected on day 0 of AZD1222 vaccination. These receptors were obtained from an adult in good health.

The chain carries TRBV5-6 and TRBJ2-7; D is possibly TRBD1 (6 bases). The CDR3 is made up of 15 amino acids. The germline V and J ends were trimmed by 2 bases and 4 bases, with 16 bases remaining between them. Germline CDR1 is SGHDT and CDR2 is YYEEEE. CDR3 in amino acids: CASSFLGRQDYEQYF. In DNA, the CDR3 is TGTGCCAGCAGCTTCCTTGGTAGACAGGATTACGAGCAGTACTTC.

The genes are TRBV7-9 and TRBJ1-1, with 8 nucleotides matching TRBD1. V shed 5 bases, J shed 1 base, and the junction held 12 bases outside the gene matches. The CDR3 extends over 17 amino acids. CDR1 SEHNR and CDR2 FQNEAQ come from the germline V gene (reference sequence). For the CDR3, the DNA is TGTGCCAGCAGCCCCATTATGTACGGACAGGGGAACACTGAAGCTTTCTTT. Translation: CASSPIMYGQGNTEAFF.

The rearrangement joins TRBV5-6 to TRBJ1-1; TRBD1 aligns across 9 bases. With 4 bases clipped from V and 0 bases from J, the junction kept 10 bases outside the gene matches. Germline V lookup: CDR1 SGHDT, CDR2 YYEEEE. The CDR3 contains 17 residues. CDR3 DNA sequence: TGTGCCAGCAGCGCCTACAGGGGGCAGGTTATGAACACTGAAGCTTTCTTT. Amino acids: CASSAYRGQVMNTEAFF.

The CDR3 sequence is CAWNQGGADGYTF. The CDR3 DNA reads TGTGCCTGGAATCAAGGGGGGGCGGATGGCTACACCTTC. The chain carries TRBV30 and TRBJ1-2; tentative D call: TRBD1 (6 bases). Germline assignment: CDR1 GTSNPN and CDR2 SVGIG (reference sequence). The V end was cut by 4 bases, the J end by 6 bases, with 15 bases between. This CDR3 is built from 13 residues.